The present T cell receptor beta chain was sequenced within a study of CD8 T cells in ankylosing spondylitis. The CDR3 consists of 14 residues. V lost 8 bases to trimming and J lost 6 bases, with 17 bases between them. Germline V lookup: CDR1 SGHTA, CDR2 FQGNSA. Making the TCR beta libraries involved quantitative 5'-RACE with molecular barcodes. MiXCR was run by TCRdb on the 5' RACE reads, yielding one entry per CDR3 protein. The sample holds more than 300,000 distinct CDR3 sequences, approximately 10% seen once. Concerning this clonotype: Its antigen is not identified.

Overall study results and limits: Made up of under ten highly homologous variants, a TCR beta motif appeared characteristic of ankylosing spondylitis blood. Clones that were linked to disease were CD8+ and were relatively rare in peripheral blood. Disease-linked clones reportedly showed significant enrichment in matched ankylosing spondylitis synovial fluid.

The receptor was derived from a female donor with ankylosing spondylitis or in good health (not recorded which). Sequencing input: blood, either unsorted or a sorted T cell fraction (not recorded which). This rearrangement joins TRBV7-2 to TRBJ2-1; D perhaps matches TRBD2 (6 bases). CDR3 DNA: TGTGCCAGCGATAGGGACTGGACCCGCAATGAGCAGTTCTTC. It yields the protein CASDRDWTRNEQFF.